The T cell receptor beta chain described here comes from a study of vaccination and CD4 T cells after COVID-19 (dated by TCRdb to about 2022). General notes on the study: Convalescent patients had a positive SARS-CoV-2 result on nasal swab PCR, and of these patients, some 10 had mild disease and one had severe disease. Six males and four females were included in the convalescent cohort, with two Hispanic individuals, seven Caucasians, two Asians and one multiracial person represented. Participants got two doses of the Pfizer-BioNTech BNT162b2 vaccine (n=8) or two doses of the Moderna mRNA-1273 vaccine (n=2). Post-COVID blood samples were collected from convalescent patients a median of around 100 days after diagnosis, with a range of roughly 35 to 170 days. The time from the second vaccine dose to post-vaccine blood sampling had a median of 72 days and ranged from about 14 to 241 days. The cultures were stimulated with overlapping spike peptide pools from SARS-CoV-2 and from the common cold coronaviruses HCoV-NL63, HCoV-OC43 and HCoV-229E. Control cultures received a CEFX viral epitope pool as the positive control, an HIV-1 Nef peptide pool as the negative control, or no peptide. In roughly 10 COVID-19 convalescent patients and a handful of infection-naive healthy vaccine recipients, the spike-specific CD4+ TCR repertoire before mRNA vaccination was compared with the repertoire after mRNA vaccination. Study-wide findings and limitations: In convalescent patients, a median about 86% of post-vaccine SARS-CoV-2-reactive clones were detected only after vaccination, suggesting vaccine-specific priming. An increase in the median number of SARS-CoV-2-reactive clonotypes from approximately 23 after infection to 35 to 40 after vaccination was observed, but the change was not found to be significant. Of the vaccine-specific clones found in convalescent patients, nearly all (304 of 307) were mono-reactive for SARS-CoV-2 spike instead of being cross-reactive with common cold coronaviruses. Only a relatively small number of convalescent patients were included in the study, and early timepoints following natural infection were not analyzed.

The treatment or condition label for this specimen denotes: roughly 10-day PBMC culture with coronavirus spike peptide pools or control peptides (ViraFEST assay). The ViraFEST assay, used in the study, expanded antigen-specific T cells with peptide pools and then identified the expanded clonotypes through TCR sequencing. Positive SARS-CoV-2 PCR tests in the convalescent patients dated from March to December 2020, before Alpha, Beta and Delta variants emerged in the United States. Approximately 2.1 million PBMCs per well were cultured in IMDM with 5% human AB serum and 8 to 10 IU/ml IL-2, plus 10 ug/ml peptide pools. On days 3 and 7, half of the culture medium was replaced with fresh IL-2-containing medium. CD4+ T cells were isolated after around 9 days of culture through negative selection using the EasySep CD4+ T cell isolation kit. Ficoll-Paque Plus gradient centrifugation was used to isolate PBMCs from whole blood, and the isolated PBMCs were then either used fresh or cryopreserved at -140C. Culture conditions were generally each tested in triplicate wells.

This clonotype appeared once. Its specific antigen is unknown. There are no base qualities to consult, and no much larger clone falls within one base. A single read is weak support. Libraries were made using PCR. DNA from cultured CD4+ T cells underwent TCR sequencing with the Oncomine TCR Beta short-read assay at the Johns Hopkins FTIC core. The QIAamp micro DNA kit was used to extract genomic DNA from the cultured CD4+ T cells. Oncomine TCR Beta libraries from cultured CD4+ T cells were pooled with unique dual indexes and sequenced on an Illumina iSeq 100. Turning to the authors' computational methods: Non-productive sequences were removed, and CDR3s not starting with C, not ending with F or W, or shorter than 7 amino acids were discarded. Antigen-specific clonotypes were identified using the MANAFEST web application through comparison of peptide-stimulated wells with reference and other culture wells. To be called positive, a clone needed an FDR below 0.05, an odds ratio above 5, and a productive frequency above 0.1% in at least two of three replicate wells. Cross-reactive clonotypes were defined as significantly expanded in both SARS-CoV-2 spike wells and at least one common cold coronavirus spike condition. Similarity between CDR3 sequences was evaluated in R version 3.6.1 using Levenshtein distances (stringdist) and unrooted phylogenetic trees (ape). TCRdb took the public reads, trimmed them with fastp at Q25, ran MiXCR for clone calling and kept in-frame beta chains. Merged by CDR3 protein, the rows form single entries marked with the most common genes and DNA. TCRdb's processing, not the study's, gives the V and J calls here. In this sample the table shows over 10,000 distinct CDR3 sequences, less than 85% of which occur a single time. Less than 25% of the sample is taken by the ten largest.

The CDR3 has 13 amino acids, counting the end cysteine and phenylalanine. The kept DNA is CDR3 alone, 39 bases in frame from the first base. V and J are trimmed by 5 bases and 4 bases, and the gene matches miss 8 bases of the junction. Looking up the germline V gene (reference sequence) yields CDR1 DFQATT and CDR2 SNEGSKA. Sequences were obtained from CD4+ T cells from blood, cultured in vitro. The receptor's source is a human donor who had recovered from COVID-19. The rearrangement joined TRBV20-1 to TRBJ2-7; 7 bases in between match TRBD1. The DNA sequence is TGCAGTGCTCACCGGGACAGCCCTTACGAGCAGTACTTC. Its product reads: CSAHRDSPYEQYF.